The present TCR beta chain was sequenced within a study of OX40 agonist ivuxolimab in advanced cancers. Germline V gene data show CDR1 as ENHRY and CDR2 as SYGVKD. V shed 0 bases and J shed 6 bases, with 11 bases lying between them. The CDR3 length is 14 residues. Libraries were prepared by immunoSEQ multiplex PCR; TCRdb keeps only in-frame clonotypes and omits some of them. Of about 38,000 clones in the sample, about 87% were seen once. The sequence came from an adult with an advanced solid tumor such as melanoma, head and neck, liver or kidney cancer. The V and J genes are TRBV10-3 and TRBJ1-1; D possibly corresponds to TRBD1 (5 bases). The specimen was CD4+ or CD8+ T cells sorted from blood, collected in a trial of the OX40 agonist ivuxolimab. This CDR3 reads CAISESGGAPEAFF. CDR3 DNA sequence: TGTGCCATCAGTGAGTCGGGAGGGGCACCTGAAGCTTTCTTT.